The sequence of this T cell receptor (beta chain) was determined in a study of T-cell memory formation after mild COVID-19. Study summary: In these data, TCR clusters were largely donor specific.

MiXCR was run by TCRdb on the 5' RACE reads, yielding one entry per CDR3 protein. The data contain about 600,000 distinct CDR3 sequences, 20% to 25% of them seen just once; the ten biggest clones take up around 9.2%. J was trimmed by 0 bases and V by 5 bases; bases with no gene match: 5. The CDR3 consists of 15 residues. From germline, CDR1 is SGHVS and CDR2 FQNEAQ. The receptor's source is an adult woman who had mild COVID-19 (a few samples of this study predate the infection). Cell type and time point are not known. The chain links TRBV7-8 to TRBJ2-7; 9 positions agree with TRBD1. The sequencing sample was made of PBMCs or a T cell subset sorted from them (not recorded which). This chain's CDR3 is CASSLGTGISYEQYF. The CDR3 DNA sequence: TGTGCCAGCAGCCTAGGGACAGGGATCTCCTACGAGCAGTACTTC.